Given below is one TCR beta chain in context. The antigen this receptor binds is unknown. Qualities for individual bases were not recorded, and no much larger clone is one base off. The record originates from a study of Graves' ophthalmopathy and Graves' hyperthyroidism (dated by TCRdb to between 2017 and 2018). Describing the broader study: Peripheral blood was collected before any treatment was given, at the time of initial diagnosis. In about six hyperthyroidism patients, the T-cell repertoire of thyroid tissue was compared with the T-cell repertoire of blood. Following sample collection, hyperthyroidism patients were given methimazole at a starting dose of 30 mg daily, and ophthalmopathy patients were given high-dose intravenous methylprednisolone. An independent validation cohort comprised some 19 hyperthyroidism patients and about 16 patients who later progressed from hyperthyroidism to ophthalmopathy. To tell Graves' ophthalmopathy apart from Graves' hyperthyroidism, and to predict which patients would progress to ophthalmopathy, the study relied on TCR beta repertoire signatures. To explore V-J signatures distinguishing ophthalmopathy from hyperthyroidism, a discovery set of 100 patients (fewer than 45 ophthalmopathy, over 55 stable hyperthyroidism) was enrolled. In total, around 130 blood samples were TCR-sequenced: 43 ophthalmopathy, some 75 hyperthyroidism and roughly 17 hyperthyroidism-to-ophthalmopathy patients.

For repertoire sequencing, the TCR beta CDR3 regions were amplified from RNA transcripts. HTBI primers and the Qiagen OneStep RT-PCR kit were used in a first-round RT-PCR, which was followed by a second-round multiplex PCR, size selection and purification. Libraries were sequenced paired-end with 100 bp reads on an Illumina HiSeq2000. In the source study's methods: Reads were processed with SOAPnuke, discarding reads with adapters, uncalled bases, mean Phred below 15, or no exact constant-primer or identifier match. COPE v1.2.5 was used to merge the high-quality paired reads. Each unique nucleotide sequence was defined as a clonotype, and clonotypes were aligned to IMGT TRB V, D and J references with MiTCR v1.1. The analysis was limited to V-J combinations with a frequency above 0.0001, which together covered around 99% of the repertoires. For each V-J combination, a TCR clonal expansion and chaos score was defined as F50 clonal expansion divided by the chaos observed in the TCRdist matrix. Welch's t-statistics and random forest were used to reduce the features to approximately 13 V-J combinations, which were then used as input to a naive Bayes classifier. The similarity between thyroid and blood repertoires was quantified using the Morisita-Horn index. TCRdb cleaned the public reads at Q25 with fastp, built clones with MiXCR and kept in-frame beta chains. A single entry per CDR3 protein holds the most common genes and DNA from its merged rows. It is TCRdb's table, rather than the study itself, that gives the V and J calls and clone size. This sample comprises around 670,000 distinct CDR3 sequences, around 40% of them detected only once. Approximately 43% of the sample is taken by the ten largest.

The paper as a whole reports these results and caveats: In validation, the model predicted ophthalmopathy progression with about 71% sensitivity and roughly 72% specificity; some twelve predicted patients were CT-confirmed with GO in a median of around 6.5 months. In cross-validation, the 13-signature model distinguished ophthalmopathy from stable hyperthyroidism with nearly 90% sensitivity and about 81% specificity, while in the test set the corresponding values were approximately 80% and 75%. Most expanded thyroid clonotypes with frequency above 0.001 were also detected in blood, suggesting blood repertoires may reflect the thyroid immune response. No statistical method was used to set the sample size in advance, and the investigators knew which group each participant was assigned to.

Ophthalmopathy patients were characterized by moderately to severely active disease, a Clinical Activity Score of at least 3, a NOSPECS grade of at least 4, and a disease duration under 3 months. Patients with other autoimmune diseases, uncontrolled infections, pregnancy or lactation were excluded. Diagnosis was based on clinical symptoms, serum thyroxine, TRAb, thyroid ultrasound and orbital computed tomography. Ficoll-Paque density gradient centrifugation was used to isolate PBMCs from 9.5 to 10 ml of fresh peripheral blood. Total RNA was extracted with Trizol reagent and quality-checked on an Agilent 2100 Bioanalyzer. This receptor was identified in an adult man with Graves' ophthalmopathy. The sequencing input was peripheral blood.

The DNA reads as follows: TGTGCCAGCAGTCTTCCCGGGACAGGGGCGAACTATGGCTACACCTTC. This codes for CASSLPGTGANYGYTF. Recombination joined TRBV6-5 with TRBJ1-2; 10 central bases correspond to TRBD1. V is trimmed back by 5 bases and J by 2 bases, and the junction contains 8 bases that no gene match accounts for. The CDR3 spans 16 residues, from the cysteine through the phenylalanine. Here the CDR3 DNA is all that survives: 48 bases in frame from base 1. Based on the germline V gene, the CDR1 and CDR2 sequences are MNHEY and SVGAGI.